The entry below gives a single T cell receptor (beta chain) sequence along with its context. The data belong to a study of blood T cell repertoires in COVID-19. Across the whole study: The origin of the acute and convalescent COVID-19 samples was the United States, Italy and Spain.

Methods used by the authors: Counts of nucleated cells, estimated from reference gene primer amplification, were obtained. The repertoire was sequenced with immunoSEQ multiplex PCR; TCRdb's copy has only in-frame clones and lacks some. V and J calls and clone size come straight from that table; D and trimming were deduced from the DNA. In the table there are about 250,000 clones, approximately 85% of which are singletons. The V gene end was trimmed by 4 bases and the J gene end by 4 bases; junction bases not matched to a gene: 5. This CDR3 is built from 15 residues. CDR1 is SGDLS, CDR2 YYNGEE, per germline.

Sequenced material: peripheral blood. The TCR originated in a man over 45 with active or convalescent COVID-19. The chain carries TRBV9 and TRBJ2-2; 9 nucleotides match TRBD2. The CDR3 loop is CASSPRTSVTGELFF. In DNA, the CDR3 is TGTGCCAGCAGCCCCCGGACTAGCGTCACCGGGGAGCTGTTTTTT.